A selection of T cell receptor beta chains follows, all from one sample in a study of early T cells in non-severe SARS-CoV-2 infection. From the 5' RACE reads, TCRdb called clonotypes with MiXCR, one entry per CDR3 protein. Of fewer than 80,000 distinct CDR3 sequences listed, roughly an eighth are singletons. The sample comprised whole blood. The receptors come from an adult who was a healthcare worker with PCR-confirmed SARS-CoV-2 infection or an uninfected control (not recorded which). CDR3s include the opening cysteine and the closing phenylalanine or tryptophan. Each record gives: V gene, CDR3 protein.

v_gene: TRBV11-1; CDR3aa: CASSLARSHPNEQFF
v_gene: TRBV14; CDR3aa: CASNQDGRLNTEAFF
v_gene: TRBV29-1; CDR3aa: CSVARWDQAFF
v_gene: TRBV5-5; CDR3aa: CASSSLAVSYEQYF
v_gene: TRBV7-9; CDR3aa: CASSLGTSGIYNEQFF
v_gene: TRBV12-3/TRBV12-4; CDR3aa: CASSLGGGDSPLHF
v_gene: TRBV5-6; CDR3aa: CASTVGQSRDEAFF
v_gene: TRBV7-2; CDR3aa: CASSLTFGETQYF
v_gene: TRBV5-1; CDR3aa: CASSLGGSMDIQYF
v_gene: TRBV7-3; CDR3aa: CASSLPSSGEQETQYF
v_gene: TRBV6-1; CDR3aa: CASRNNEQFF
v_gene: TRBV12-5; CDR3aa: CASGPGLAGVEQFF
v_gene: TRBV19; CDR3aa: CASRRDSSSGELFF
v_gene: TRBV29-1; CDR3aa: CSVGGGEQFF
v_gene: TRBV6-2/TRBV6-3; CDR3aa: CASSRERTDTQYF
v_gene: TRBV6-6; CDR3aa: CASSYSEFSYEQYF
v_gene: TRBV19; CDR3aa: CASSIGGHRPYGYTF
v_gene: TRBV9; CDR3aa: CASSETVYTEAFF
v_gene: TRBV7-7; CDR3aa: CASSPGQGGEQFF
v_gene: TRBV30; CDR3aa: CAWDRGSNNEQFF
v_gene: TRBV18; CDR3aa: CASSPRRTEPQHF
v_gene: TRBV6-6; CDR3aa: CASSQREEAEQYF
v_gene: TRBV5-1; CDR3aa: CASSLYGLAANTGELFF
v_gene: TRBV7-3; CDR3aa: CASSPGGGTYNEQFF
v_gene: TRBV29-1; CDR3aa: CSVLGGVDTGELFF
v_gene: TRBV12-5; CDR3aa: CASGLVRGRILTYEQYF
v_gene: TRBV19; CDR3aa: CASPSLGTGSYGYTF
v_gene: TRBV18; CDR3aa: CASSSRDRDIVSEQFF
v_gene: TRBV5-1; CDR3aa: CASSAGGSYNEQFF
v_gene: TRBV20-1; CDR3aa: CSAPRVAGVGEQYF
v_gene: TRBV20-1; CDR3aa: CSARGDRGPSGFF
v_gene: TRBV18; CDR3aa: CASSPLGLAVSYEQYF
v_gene: TRBV5-4; CDR3aa: CASSFGGISYEQYF
v_gene: TRBV5-1; CDR3aa: CASSATSGVGEQFF
v_gene: TRBV2; CDR3aa: CASSEGQGKGNQPQHF
v_gene: TRBV29-1; CDR3aa: CSVAGYNEQFF
v_gene: TRBV5-1; CDR3aa: CASSLEIEQFF
v_gene: TRBV7-8; CDR3aa: CASSQDGGAHTGELFF
v_gene: TRBV24-1; CDR3aa: CATSDTRRGCGGYTF
v_gene: TRBV5-6; CDR3aa: CASSWTLDGYTF
v_gene: TRBV5-4; CDR3aa: CASSFGQWPTGELFF
v_gene: TRBV20-1; CDR3aa: CSARLGTGTEKLFF
v_gene: TRBV6-6; CDR3aa: CATGQPNTEAFF